These 25 T cell receptor beta chains originate from one sample sequenced in a study of blood T cell repertoires in COVID-19. Repertoires were generated with immunoSEQ multiplex PCR, while TCRdb's copy carries only in-frame clones and drops some. The data hold about 110,000 clones, with about four fifths observed a single time. Sequenced: peripheral blood. The receptor set was obtained from a woman older than 75 with acute or convalescent COVID-19.

The chain links TRBV7-2 to TRBJ1-1, with 7 bases aligning to TRBD1. This CDR3 has 15 residues. J gave up 1 base and V 5 bases, and 7 bases lay outside the gene matches. The germline V gene encodes CDR1 SGHTA and CDR2 FQGNSA. CDR3 coding DNA: TGTGCCAGCAGCCCACAGACAGGGCGGAACACTGAAGCTTTCTTT. Its translation is CASSPQTGRNTEAFF.

The CDR3, as DNA: TGTGCCAGCTCACCACCTCTAAATGAGCAGTTCTTC. Residues: CASSPPLNEQFF. This chain links TRBV18 with TRBJ2-1; D unresolved. CDR3 length: 12 residues. From germline, CDR1 is KGHSH and CDR2 LQKENI. Trimming cost V 0 bases and J 7 bases, with 4 bases left between them.

V gene TRBV7-2 combines with J gene TRBJ2-7; the match to TRBD1 covers 8 bases. The CDR3 is 14 amino acids. V dropped 5 bases and J dropped 4; count of bases not matched to a gene: 7. Germline V gene data show CDR1 as SGHTA and CDR2 as FQGNSA. The CDR3 loop reads CASSADRVRYEQYF. CDR3 bases: TGTGCCAGCAGCGCGGACAGGGTTAGGTACGAGCAGTACTTC.

The chain joins TRBV6-5 to TRBJ2-1, with 7 bases aligning to TRBD2. Germline trimming cut 0 bases from V and 7 bases from J; bases unmatched to any gene: 6. This CDR3 spans 15 amino acids. The germline V gene encodes CDR1 MNHEY and CDR2 SVGAGI. CDR3 in DNA: TGTGCCAGCAGTTACTCCGGCTGGGGGGGAAATGAGCAGTTCTTC. Translated: CASSYSGWGGNEQFF.

The chain has TRBV5-1 and TRBJ1-5; D uncertain. V lost 4 bases and J lost 7, with 15 bases in between. The CDR3 sequence is 14 residues long. The V gene's germline CDR1 is SGHRS and CDR2 YFSETQ. The CDR3 DNA is TGCGCCAGCAGCGAGACGGTGGAGGGCCAGCCCCAGCATTTT. Translation: CASSETVEGQPQHF.

The chain uses TRBV10-1 and TRBJ1-2; TRBD1 is a possible D gene (6 bases). The CDR3 consists of 16 residues. The ends were cut back, 0 bases at V and 6 bases at J, with 17 bases in the middle. Germline CDR1 WNHNN, CDR2 SYGVQD (reference sequence). Written as DNA, the CDR3 is TGCGCCAGCAGTGAGTCAACAGGGTGGAGGAAAGATGGCTACACCTTC. It is translated as CASSESTGWRKDGYTF.

V is TRBV13 and J is TRBJ2-4; 8 bases align to TRBD1. V gave up 3 bases and J gave up 0 bases; unmatched junction bases: 4. CDR3 length: 16 residues. Germline-derived CDR1 and CDR2 are PRHDT and FYEKMQ (reference sequence). The CDR3 DNA is TGTGCCAGCAGCTTCTCAGGGGGCCTAGCCAAAAACATTCAGTACTTC. Translating it yields CASSFSGGLAKNIQYF.

The count of this clone is one. The V call is TRBV30, the J call TRBJ2-1, with 7 bases matching TRBD2. CDR3 length equals 15 residues. Germline V lookup: CDR1 GTSNPN, CDR2 SVGIG (reference sequence). V trimming: 3 bases; J trimming: 4 bases; junction bases outside the gene matches: 9. The CDR3 here is CAWSDGLAVYNEQFF. As DNA, the CDR3 is TGTGCCTGGAGCGATGGGCTAGCGGTTTACAATGAGCAGTTCTTC. Full variable domain (missing parts from reference TRBV30 and TRBJ2-1): SQTIHQWPATLVQPVGSPLSLECTVEGTSNPNLYWYRQAAGRGLQLLFYSVGIGQISSEVPQNLSASRPQDRQFILSSKKLLLSDSGFYLCAWSDGLAVYNEQFFGPGTRLTVL.

V is TRBV3-1 (or the pseudogene TRBV3-2) and J is TRBJ1-2; tentative D call: TRBD1 (6 bases). The CDR3 has 15 residues. CDR1 is LGHDT and CDR2 is YNNKEL in the germline V gene (reference sequence). V dropped 5 bases and J dropped 2 bases, with 15 bases sitting between them. This CDR3 is CASSSRDIRNYGYTF. The CDR3 coding sequence is TGTGCCAGCAGCTCCCGGGACATCAGAAACTATGGCTACACCTTC.

The chain couples TRBV6-5 to TRBJ1-5; no firm D call. V was trimmed by 6 bases and J by 4 bases, leaving 10 bases between them. The CDR3 is 13 amino acids. Germline lookup yields CDR1 MNHEY and CDR2 SVGAGI. CDR3 sequence: CASRPSSNQPQHF. The CDR3 bases are TGTGCCAGCAGGCCAAGTAGTAATCAGCCCCAGCATTTT.

The chain carries TRBV6-5 and TRBJ1-1, with 9 bases matching TRBD1. The length of the CDR3 is 15 residues. J lost 7 bases, V lost 0 bases, and 6 bases had no gene match. Germline CDR1 and CDR2: MNHEY and SVGAGI. DNA of the CDR3: TGTGCCAGCAGTTACTCGAAGGGACAGGGAATTGAAGCTTTCTTT. Translating gives CASSYSKGQGIEAFF.

This clone appeared a few times. The V call is TRBV7-2, the J call TRBJ2-2; D gene ambiguous. Trimming removed 6 bases from V and 7 bases from J, with 18 bases in between. Germline-derived CDR1 and CDR2 are SGHTA and FQGNSA. This CDR3 contains 15 residues. The chain's CDR3 is CASSLSSAPGGELFF. The CDR3 DNA follows: TGTGCCAGCAGTCTTAGCTCCGCCCCCGGCGGGGAGCTGTTTTTT.

The chain has TRBV18 and TRBJ1-2; D unresolved. Germline values: CDR1 KGHSH, CDR2 LQKENI. V dropped 3 bases and J dropped 8 bases, with 19 bases sitting between them. The CDR3 spans 15 residues. The CDR3 is CASSPVGEGAEGYTF. The CDR3 nucleotides are TGTGCCAGCTCACCGGTAGGCGAGGGAGCGGAAGGCTACACCTTC.

This clone was counted ten times or more. V is TRBV7-9 and J is TRBJ1-1; 7 bases are shared with TRBD1. CDR3 size: 16 residues. Germline assignment: CDR1 SEHNR and CDR2 FQNEAQ (reference sequence). V lost 1 base to trimming and J lost 1 base; unmatched junction nucleotides: 6. CDR3 DNA: TGTGCCAGCAGCTTAGAAGGAGGGGGCTCGAACACTGAAGCTTTCTTT. Translated: CASSLEGGGSNTEAFF.

The chain employs TRBV2 and TRBJ2-2; 9 bases fit TRBD2. In germline, CDR1 is SNHLY, CDR2 FYNNEI. The CDR3 has 16 residues. V lost 4 bases to trimming and J lost 2 bases; unmatched junction nucleotides: 5. The CDR3 loop reads CASSVSSGTNTGELFF. The DNA of the CDR3 is TGTGCCAGCAGTGTTTCTAGCGGGACTAACACCGGGGAGCTGTTTTTT.

V is TRBV2 and J is TRBJ2-3, with 7 nucleotides matching TRBD1. Looked up from germline, CDR1 is SNHLY and CDR2 is FYNNEI. This CDR3 spans 15 amino acids. With V trimmed by 6 bases and J by 0 bases, 6 bases remained unmatched. CDR3 in amino acids: CASRGTATSTDTQYF. CDR3 DNA: TGTGCCAGCAGGGGGACAGCAACTAGCACAGATACGCAGTATTTT.

This sequence joins TRBV5-6 and TRBJ1-2, with 9 bases that match TRBD1. Germline lookup yields CDR1 SGHDT and CDR2 YYEEEE. V was pared by 4 bases and J by 0 bases, with 7 bases of the junction left unmatched. The CDR3 extends over 16 amino acids. The CDR3: CASSAGTGNTNYGYTF. The CDR3 DNA sequence: TGTGCCAGCAGCGCCGGGACAGGGAACACTAACTATGGCTACACCTTC.

The gene calls are TRBV28 and TRBJ1-1; D is possibly TRBD1 (6 bases). The CDR3 sequence is 14 residues long. V was cut by 6 bases and J by 1 base, with 12 bases left in between. Germline assignment: CDR1 MDHEN and CDR2 SYDVKM. CDR3 nucleotide sequence: TGTGCCAGCAGGTTCAGGGGCAAGAACACTGAAGCTTTCTTT. Its protein product is CASRFRGKNTEAFF. The whole variable domain, remainder taken from reference TRBV28 and TRBJ1-1, is DVKVTQSSRYLVKRTGEKVFLECVQDMDHENMFWYRQDPGLGLRLIYFSYDVKMKEKGDIPEGYSVSREKKERFSLILESASTNQTSMYLCASRFRGKNTEAFFGQGTRLTVV.

The chain uses TRBV24-1 and TRBJ2-4; no firm D call. V shed 4 bases and J shed 5 bases, with 8 bases lying between them. Germline CDR1 is KGHDR and CDR2 is SFDVKD. The CDR3 covers 13 residues. CDR3 sequence: CATSEPTENIQYF. CDR3 in DNA: TGTGCCACCAGTGAACCTACAGAAAACATTCAGTACTTC.

This clone occurred once. The DNA for the CDR3 is TGTGCCAGCAGTTTACCCTACCAAGAGACCCAGTACTTC. Translated: CASSLPYQETQYF. The chain couples TRBV12-3 or TRBV12-4 to TRBJ2-5; D unresolved. The CDR3 runs 13 residues. V was clipped by 2 bases and J by 0 bases, with 4 bases between them.

The chain combines TRBV2 with TRBJ2-2, with TRBD1 matching 9 bases. CDR1 is SNHLY and CDR2 is FYNNEI in the germline V gene. CDR3 size: 13 residues. Unmatched junction bases numbered 3, after V lost 5 bases and J lost 8 bases. The chain's CDR3 is CASSYRGQGELFF. DNA of the CDR3: TGTGCCAGCAGTTACAGGGGGCAGGGGGAGCTGTTTTTT.

The rearrangement uses TRBV20-1 and TRBJ2-1; D gene unclear. In germline, CDR1 is DFQATT, CDR2 SNEGSKA (reference sequence). The length of the CDR3 is 11 residues. Trimming stripped 3 bases from V and 15 bases from J, with 15 bases between. CDR3 residues: CSASVLESRFF. The DNA of the CDR3 is TGCAGTGCTAGCGTCCTAGAATCTAGGTTCTTC.

The chain is built from TRBV15 and TRBJ2-1, with a possible D match to TRBD2 (5 bases). Germline-derived CDR1 and CDR2 are LNHNV and YYDKDF (reference sequence). The CDR3 contains 13 residues. Trimming cost V 8 bases and J 7 bases, with 15 bases left between them. The CDR3 reads CATCEWEFNEQFF. The CDR3 nucleotides read TGTGCCACCTGTGAGTGGGAGTTTAATGAGCAGTTCTTC.

J is TRBJ2-1 and V is TRBV10-3; 10 positions match TRBD2. V dropped 4 bases and J dropped 16; count of bases not matched to a gene: 13. CDR1 and CDR2 (germline): ENHRY, SYGVKD. The CDR3 spans 14 residues. The CDR3 spells CAISGYESASGRFF. In DNA, the CDR3 is TGTGCCATCAGTGGGTATGAGTCGGCTAGCGGGAGATTCTTC.

This clone was picked up one time. This rearrangement joins TRBV6-5 to TRBJ1-2; D is perhaps TRBD1 (5 bases). The V gene lost 5 bases and the J gene lost 8 bases, with 12 bases spanning the gap. Germline lookup yields CDR1 MNHEY and CDR2 SVGAGI. This CDR3 has 12 amino acids. This chain's CDR3 is CASSPRTWGYTF. As DNA, the CDR3 is TGTGCCAGCAGTCCGCGGACATGGGGCTACACCTTC.